A selection of T cell receptor beta chains follows, all from one sample in a study of blood T cell repertoires in COVID-19. The method was immunoSEQ multiplex PCR; TCRdb's version includes in-frame clones alone and lacks a portion of them. The sample shows roughly 190,000 clones, about 76% of them seen only once. Sequenced material: peripheral blood. These receptors all come from a woman between 50 and 59 years old with active or convalescent COVID-19. Both conserved end residues are part of each CDR3. D genes are given only for firm matches. The listing skips clone size in some rows; elsewhere it reads once, few, many or a size class.

d_call j_call clone_size v_call cdr3_aa cdr3_nt
TRBD1 TRBJ2-1 NA TRBV27 CASTTGQGYYNEQFF TGTGCCAGCACCACCGGACAGGGCTACTACAATGAGCAGTTCTTC
NA TRBJ1-6 NA TRBV2 CASTSFGRVRSPLHF TGTGCCAGCACTTCATTCGGCAGGGTGCGATCACCCCTCCACTTT
NA TRBJ1-6 NA TRBV30 CARDGGSYNSPLHF TGTGCCCGAGACGGGGGCTCCTATAATTCACCCCTCCACTTT
TRBD1 TRBJ2-7 NA TRBV6-8 CASSRSDRGRTSYEQYF TGTGCCAGCAGTAGGTCCGACAGGGGACGGACCTCCTACGAGCAGTACTTC
NA TRBJ2-1 few TRBV20-1 CSARDRNEQFF TGCAGTGCTAGAGATCGGAATGAGCAGTTCTTC
NA TRBJ2-7 NA TRBV18 CASSPLSQGPYEQYF TGTGCCAGCTCACCATTATCGCAGGGGCCCTACGAGCAGTACTTC
NA TRBJ2-7 NA TRBV5-8 CASSLGEYEQYF TGTGCCAGCAGCTTGGGGGAGTACGAGCAGTACTTC
NA TRBJ1-2 NA TRBV19 CASSRLADYGYTF TGTGCCAGTAGTCGACTGGCCGATTATGGCTACACCTTC
TRBD2 TRBJ2-1 NA TRBV4-3 CASSQDWGTSYNEQFF TGCGCCAGCAGCCAAGATTGGGGGACTAGCTACAATGAGCAGTTCTTC
NA TRBJ2-3 NA TRBV15 CAVEEIQAHTQYF TGTGCCGTCGAAGAGATACAGGCCCATACGCAGTATTTT
TRBD1 TRBJ2-2 NA TRBV9 CASSANRDRGLLTGELFF TGTGCCAGCAGCGCGAACCGGGACAGGGGGCTTCTTACCGGGGAGCTGTTTTTT
NA TRBJ1-1 NA TRBV12-5 CASGLGTYDRAFF TGTGCTAGTGGTTTGGGAACATACGACAGAGCTTTCTTT
TRBD1 TRBJ2-5 NA TRBV2 CASSRQGQRETQYF TGTGCCAGCAGTAGACAGGGGCAAAGGGAGACCCAGTACTTC
TRBD2 TRBJ2-2 NA TRBV19 CASSRTSGSGTGELFF TGTGCCAGTAGTCGAACTAGCGGGAGTGGGACCGGGGAGCTGTTTTTT
TRBD2 TRBJ2-5 NA TRBV5-1 CASSSGLAGYQETQYF TGCGCCAGCAGCTCCGGACTAGCGGGGTACCAAGAGACCCAGTACTTC
NA TRBJ1-3 NA TRBV12-2 CASIVRAGTDSGNTIYF TGTGCCTCCATTGTCCGGGCCGGGACAGACTCTGGAAACACCATATATTTT
NA TRBJ2-2 NA TRBV19 CASRDGQGWTGELFF TGTGCCAGTAGAGACGGTCAGGGTTGGACCGGGGAGCTGTTTTTT
NA TRBJ2-2 NA TRBV28 CASSLGRMTGELFF TGTGCCAGCAGTTTAGGCCGCATGACCGGGGAGCTGTTTTTT
NA TRBJ2-3 many TRBV30 CAWSPDRPGTQYF TGTGCCTGGAGTCCTGACCGCCCGGGTACGCAGTATTTT
NA TRBJ1-2 NA TRBV30 CAWTTGAEGYTF TGTGCCTGGACAACAGGCGCTGAGGGCTACACCTTC
NA TRBJ2-1 NA TRBV7-9 CASSQTGLFNEQFF TGTGCCAGCAGCCAAACGGGACTGTTCAATGAGCAGTTCTTC
TRBD1 TRBJ1-2 NA TRBV5-1 CASSSRDSLYGYTF TGCGCCAGCAGCTCTCGGGACAGCCTCTATGGCTACACCTTC
TRBD2 TRBJ2-1 NA TRBV7-9 CASSLTSVDNEQFF TGTGCCAGCAGCCTGACTAGCGTCGACAATGAGCAGTTCTTC
NA TRBJ2-2 NA TRBV7-8 CASSFRLGANTGELFF TGTGCCAGCAGCTTTAGACTAGGCGCGAACACCGGGGAGCTGTTTTTT
NA TRBJ1-2 NA TRBV10-3 CAISQGNYGYTF TGTGCCATCAGCCAGGGGAACTATGGCTACACCTTC
TRBD1 TRBJ1-1 NA TRBV7-2 CASSWTGQENTEAFF TGTGCCAGCAGCTGGACGGGACAGGAGAACACTGAAGCTTTCTTT
TRBD1 TRBJ1-2 NA TRBV6-5 CASSSTGGLGYGYTF TGTGCCAGCAGTTCCACAGGGGGCCTCGGCTATGGCTACACCTTC
NA TRBJ2-7 NA TRBV13 CASSPAGTDYEQYF TGTGCCAGCAGCCCCGCGGGGACCGACTACGAGCAGTACTTC
NA TRBJ2-1 NA TRBV27 CASKEGHEQFF TGTGCCAGCAAGGAGGGACATGAGCAGTTCTTC
TRBD1 TRBJ2-2 NA TRBV30 CAWSSDRGGTGELFF TGTGCCTGGAGTTCGGACAGGGGAGGAACCGGGGAGCTGTTTTTT
TRBD2 TRBJ2-1 NA TRBV6-6 CASSRLQTSGGKNEQFF TGTGCCAGCAGTCGACTTCAGACTAGCGGGGGTAAGAATGAGCAGTTCTTC
TRBD2 TRBJ2-7 NA TRBV19 CASSDSGGALYEQYF TGTGCCAGTAGTGATAGCGGGGGGGCCTTATACGAGCAGTACTTC
NA TRBJ1-6 once TRBV12-3/TRBV12-4 CASRQTANSPLHF TGTGCCAGCCGTCAGACAGCTAATTCACCCCTCCACTTT
TRBD2 TRBJ2-1 NA TRBV4-3 CASSQEWGGRYNEQFF TGCGCCAGCAGCCAAGAGTGGGGAGGGCGATACAATGAGCAGTTCTTC
NA TRBJ1-1 NA TRBV12-3/TRBV12-4 CASSRHEPYEAFF TGTGCCAGCAGCCGACACGAGCCTTATGAAGCTTTCTTT
TRBD2 TRBJ2-5 NA TRBV10-3 CAISSSGSQETQYF TGTGCCATCAGCTCTAGCGGGAGTCAAGAGACCCAGTACTTC
TRBD2 TRBJ2-5 few TRBV27 CASSLAGDVETQYF TGTGCCAGCAGCCTAGCGGGAGACGTTGAGACCCAGTACTTC
NA TRBJ2-3 NA TRBV7-3 CASSFDGHRTDTQYF TGTGCCAGCAGCTTCGACGGACATCGCACAGATACGCAGTATTTT
NA TRBJ2-7 NA TRBV9 CASSVVGNSYEQYF TGTGCCAGCAGCGTAGTTGGCAACTCCTACGAGCAGTACTTC
NA TRBJ2-7 NA TRBV28 CASSFGGGSRSYEQYF TGTGCCAGCAGTTTCGGGGGCGGGAGTCGCTCCTACGAGCAGTACTTC
NA TRBJ1-6 few TRBV19 CASSPHRDKNSPLHF TGTGCCAGTAGTCCGCACCGGGACAAGAATTCACCCCTCCACTTT
NA TRBJ1-5 once TRBV19 CASSNPGGNQPQHF TGTGCCAGTAGTAATCCGGGAGGCAATCAGCCCCAGCATTTT
TRBD2 TRBJ2-2 once TRBV7-9 CASSHATSGGTGELFF TGTGCCAGCAGCCACGCGACTAGCGGGGGTACCGGGGAGCTGTTTTTT
NA TRBJ2-7 NA TRBV18 CASSPDLRYEQYF TGTGCCAGCTCACCAGATTTGCGGTACGAGCAGTACTTC
TRBD1 TRBJ2-5 NA TRBV6-2/TRBV6-3 CASSYDRDETQYF TGTGCCAGCAGTTACGACAGGGACGAGACCCAGTACTTC
NA TRBJ2-2 NA TRBV5-1 CASSVSQGADTGELFF TGCGCCAGCAGTGTGTCCCAGGGTGCGGACACCGGGGAGCTGTTTTTT
TRBD1 TRBJ1-1 NA TRBV12-3/TRBV12-4 CASRNRGITEAFF TGTGCCAGCAGAAACAGGGGGATCACTGAAGCTTTCTTT
NA TRBJ1-2 NA TRBV3-1/TRBV3-2 CASSQVTDIRGYTF TGTGCCAGCAGCCAAGTCACAGACATTCGGGGCTACACCTTC
TRBD1 TRBJ1-1 NA TRBV6-6 CASSTWTGPEAFF TGTGCCAGCAGTACCTGGACAGGGCCTGAAGCTTTCTTT
NA TRBJ2-2 NA TRBV7-2 CASSPGPGNTGELFF TGTGCCAGCAGCCCAGGCCCGGGAAACACCGGGGAGCTGTTTTTT
TRBD1 TRBJ1-2 NA TRBV28 CASSFSGQGATGYTF TGTGCCAGCAGTTTTTCCGGACAGGGGGCGACTGGCTACACCTTC
TRBD2 TRBJ2-5 few TRBV2 CASGGLAVQETQYF TGTGCCAGCGGAGGACTAGCGGTCCAAGAGACCCAGTACTTC